This entry concerns a single T cell receptor beta chain. A duration under 3 months, NOSPECS ≥4, CAS ≥3 and moderate-to-severe activity characterized the donors with ophthalmopathy. PBMCs were isolated by Ficoll-Paque density gradient centrifugation, using approximately 11 ml of fresh peripheral blood as the starting material. Trimming removed 5 bases from V and 5 bases from J; junction bases left unmatched: 6. The CDR3 spans 14 residues. The sample is drawn from a study of Graves' ophthalmopathy and Graves' hyperthyroidism. RNA transcripts were the template, and TCR beta CDR3 regions were amplified from them. First-round RT-PCR relied on HTBI primers, and a second-round multiplex PCR came next. TCRdb passed the multiplex PCR reads through MiXCR, listing each CDR3 protein once. The repertoire has 150,000 to 200,000 distinct CDR3 sequences, 30% to 45% of them found once; the top ten carry about 6%.

The rearrangement joins TRBV12-3 or TRBV12-4 to TRBJ2-5, with 9 bases identical to TRBD2. The clonotype comes from a woman in her thirties or forties with Graves' ophthalmopathy. The sequenced material came from peripheral blood. The CDR3 DNA sequence: TGTGCCAGCAGTCATAGCGGGAGTACGGAGACCCAGTACTTC. This codes for CASSHSGSTETQYF.